The clone carrying this T cell receptor beta chain was counted at least ten times. The CDR3 sequence is 16 residues long. V shed 10 bases and J 7 bases; nucleotides not matched to a gene: 18. In germline, CDR1 is MNHEY, CDR2 SVGEGT. Via MiXCR, TCRdb re-called the 5' RACE reads, giving one row per CDR3 protein. Of roughly 140,000 distinct CDR3 sequences detected, over 7% appear once; the ten largest clones hold about 0.73%. This specimen comes from a study of T cells after yellow fever vaccination. The clonotype was recovered from a man aged 30 to 39 who received the YFV17D yellow fever vaccine. This rearrangement joins TRBV6-2 or TRBV6-3 to TRBJ2-2; 7 bases align to TRBD2. The sample consisted of CD4+ T cells sorted from PBMCs, taken 5 days after the yellow fever booster vaccination. The CDR3 protein is CATTWGVAGSRGELFF. DNA of the CDR3: TGTGCCACCACTTGGGGCGTAGCGGGCTCTCGCGGGGAGCTGTTTTTT.